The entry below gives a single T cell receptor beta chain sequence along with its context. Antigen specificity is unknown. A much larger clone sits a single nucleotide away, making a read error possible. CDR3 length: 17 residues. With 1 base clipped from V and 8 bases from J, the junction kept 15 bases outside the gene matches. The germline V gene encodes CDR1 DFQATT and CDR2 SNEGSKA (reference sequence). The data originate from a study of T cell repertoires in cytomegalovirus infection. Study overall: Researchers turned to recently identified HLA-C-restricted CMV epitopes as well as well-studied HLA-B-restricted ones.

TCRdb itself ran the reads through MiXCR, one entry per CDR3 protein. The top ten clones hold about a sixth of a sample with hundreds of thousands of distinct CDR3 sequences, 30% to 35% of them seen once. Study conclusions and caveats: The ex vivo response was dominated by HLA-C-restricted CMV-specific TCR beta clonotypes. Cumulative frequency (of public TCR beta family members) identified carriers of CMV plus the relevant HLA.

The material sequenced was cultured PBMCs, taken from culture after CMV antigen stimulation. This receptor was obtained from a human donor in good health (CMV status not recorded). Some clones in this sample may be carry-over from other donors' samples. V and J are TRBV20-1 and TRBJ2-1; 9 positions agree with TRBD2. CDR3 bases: TGCAGTGCTAGAGGGTATAGTCTAGCGGGAAGGGTCGATGAGCAGTTCTTC. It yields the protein CSARGYSLAGRVDEQFF.